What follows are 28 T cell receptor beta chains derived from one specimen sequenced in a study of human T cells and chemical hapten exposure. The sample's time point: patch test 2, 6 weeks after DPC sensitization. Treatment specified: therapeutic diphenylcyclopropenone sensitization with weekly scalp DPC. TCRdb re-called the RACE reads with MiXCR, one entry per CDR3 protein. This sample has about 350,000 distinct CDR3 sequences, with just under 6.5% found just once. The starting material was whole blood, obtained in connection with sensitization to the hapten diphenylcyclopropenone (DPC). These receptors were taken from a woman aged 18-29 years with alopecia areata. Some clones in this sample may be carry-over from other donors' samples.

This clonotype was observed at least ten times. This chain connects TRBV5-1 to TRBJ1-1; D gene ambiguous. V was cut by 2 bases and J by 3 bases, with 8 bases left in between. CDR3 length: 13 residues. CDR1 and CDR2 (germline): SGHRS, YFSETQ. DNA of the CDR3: TGCGCCAGCAGCTTCATGCAGGACACTGAAGCTTTCTTT. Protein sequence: CASSFMQDTEAFF.

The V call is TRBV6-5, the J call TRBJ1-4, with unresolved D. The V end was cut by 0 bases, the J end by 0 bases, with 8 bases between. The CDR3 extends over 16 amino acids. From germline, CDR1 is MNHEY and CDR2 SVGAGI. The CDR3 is CASSYSAVATNEKLFF. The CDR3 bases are TGTGCCAGCAGTTACTCCGCAGTAGCAACTAATGAAAAACTGTTTTTT.

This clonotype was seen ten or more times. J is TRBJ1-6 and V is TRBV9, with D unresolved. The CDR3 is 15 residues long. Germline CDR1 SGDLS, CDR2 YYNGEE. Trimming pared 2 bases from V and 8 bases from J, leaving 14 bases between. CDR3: CASSVLDSGYSPLHF. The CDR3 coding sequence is TGTGCCAGCAGCGTGTTGGATTCGGGGTATTCACCCCTCCACTTT.

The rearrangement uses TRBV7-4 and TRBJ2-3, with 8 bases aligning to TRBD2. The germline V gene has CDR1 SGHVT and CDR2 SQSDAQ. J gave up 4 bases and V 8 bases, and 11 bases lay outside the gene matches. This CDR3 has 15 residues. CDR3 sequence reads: CASLIRGLVPDTQYF. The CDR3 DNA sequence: TGTGCCAGCTTGATTAGGGGACTAGTCCCAGATACGCAGTATTTT.

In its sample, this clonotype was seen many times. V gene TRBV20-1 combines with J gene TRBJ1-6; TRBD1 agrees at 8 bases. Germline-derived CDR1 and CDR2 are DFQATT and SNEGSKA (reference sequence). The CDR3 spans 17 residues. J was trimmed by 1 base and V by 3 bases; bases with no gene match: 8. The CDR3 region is CSASSGGEVSYNSPLHF. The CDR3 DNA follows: TGCAGTGCTAGTTCAGGGGGCGAAGTATCCTATAATTCACCCCTCCACTTT.

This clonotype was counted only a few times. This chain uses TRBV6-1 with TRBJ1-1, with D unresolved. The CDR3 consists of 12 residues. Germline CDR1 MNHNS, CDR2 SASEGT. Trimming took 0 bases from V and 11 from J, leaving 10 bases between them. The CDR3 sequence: CASSEAQRSAFF. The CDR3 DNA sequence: TGTGCCAGCAGTGAAGCTCAAAGATCGGCTTTCTTT.

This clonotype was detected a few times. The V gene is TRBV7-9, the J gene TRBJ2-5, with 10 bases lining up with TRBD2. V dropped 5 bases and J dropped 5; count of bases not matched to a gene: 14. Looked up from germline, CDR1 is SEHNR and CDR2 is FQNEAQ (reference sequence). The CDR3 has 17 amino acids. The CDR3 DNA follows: TGTGCCAGCAGCACCAGACTAGCGGGCCCCTCTTGGGAGACCCAGTACTTC. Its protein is CASSTRLAGPSWETQYF.

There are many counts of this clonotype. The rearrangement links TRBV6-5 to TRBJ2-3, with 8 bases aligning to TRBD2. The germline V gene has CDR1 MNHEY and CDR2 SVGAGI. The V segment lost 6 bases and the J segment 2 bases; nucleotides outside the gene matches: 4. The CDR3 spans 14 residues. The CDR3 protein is CASSRGGLTDTQYF. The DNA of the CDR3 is TGTGCCAGCAGCCGCGGGGGGCTCACAGATACGCAGTATTTT.

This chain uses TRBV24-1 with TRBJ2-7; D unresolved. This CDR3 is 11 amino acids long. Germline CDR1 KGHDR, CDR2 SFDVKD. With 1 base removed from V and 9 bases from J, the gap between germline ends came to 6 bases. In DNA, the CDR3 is TGTGCCACCAGTGATTTTGGCGGGCAGTACTTC. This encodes CATSDFGGQYF.

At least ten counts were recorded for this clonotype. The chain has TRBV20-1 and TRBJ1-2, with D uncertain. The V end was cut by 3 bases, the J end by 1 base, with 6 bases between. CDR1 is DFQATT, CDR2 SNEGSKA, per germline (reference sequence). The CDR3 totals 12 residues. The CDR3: CSASGHNYGYTF. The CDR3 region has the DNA TGCAGTGCTAGCGGGCATAACTATGGCTACACCTTC.

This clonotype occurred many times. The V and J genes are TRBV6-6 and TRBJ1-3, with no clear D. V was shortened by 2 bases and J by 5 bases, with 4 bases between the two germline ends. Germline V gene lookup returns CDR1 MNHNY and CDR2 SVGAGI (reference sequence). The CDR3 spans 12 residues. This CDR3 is CASSYDRNTIYF. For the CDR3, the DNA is TGTGCCAGCAGTTACGACAGAAACACCATATATTTT.

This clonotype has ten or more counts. The CDR3 is CASSEPGQGELEAFF. CDR3 coding DNA: TGTGCCAGCAGTGAACCGGGACAGGGGGAACTTGAAGCTTTCTTT. The rearrangement uses TRBV12-3 or TRBV12-4 and TRBJ1-1; the match to TRBD1 covers 11 bases. The CDR3 is 15 amino acids. V lost 5 bases, J lost 7 bases, and 9 bases stayed unmatched.

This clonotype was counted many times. The CDR3 spells CASSQDPPGRIGSYGYTF. The CDR3 DNA reads as TGCGCCAGCAGCCAAGATCCTCCGGGACGGATTGGAAGCTATGGCTACACCTTC. This sequence joins TRBV4-3 and TRBJ1-2; D may be TRBD1 (5 bases). The CDR3 is 18 amino acids. Deletions cut 0 bases from V and 4 bases from J, with 21 bases between. Germline lookup yields CDR1 LGHNA and CDR2 YSLEER.

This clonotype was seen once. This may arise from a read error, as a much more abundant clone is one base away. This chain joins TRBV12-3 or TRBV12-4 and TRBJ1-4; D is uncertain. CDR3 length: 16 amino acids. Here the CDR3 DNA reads TGTGCCAGCAGTTTAGCGCTGGGGATCGGAGGTGAAAAACTGTTATTT. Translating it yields CASSLALGIGGEKLLF.

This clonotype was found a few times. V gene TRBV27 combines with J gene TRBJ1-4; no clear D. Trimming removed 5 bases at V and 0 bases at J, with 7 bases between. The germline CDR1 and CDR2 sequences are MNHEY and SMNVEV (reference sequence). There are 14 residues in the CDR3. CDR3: CASSADSTNEKLFF. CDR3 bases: TGTGCCAGCAGTGCGGATTCAACTAATGAAAAACTGTTTTTT.

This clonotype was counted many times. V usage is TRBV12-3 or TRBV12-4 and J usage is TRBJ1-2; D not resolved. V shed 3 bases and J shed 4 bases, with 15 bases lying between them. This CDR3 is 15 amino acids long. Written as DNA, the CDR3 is TGTGCCAGCAGTTTCTTTTCGGGAGGCGGCTATGGCTACACCTTC. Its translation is CASSFFSGGGYGYTF.

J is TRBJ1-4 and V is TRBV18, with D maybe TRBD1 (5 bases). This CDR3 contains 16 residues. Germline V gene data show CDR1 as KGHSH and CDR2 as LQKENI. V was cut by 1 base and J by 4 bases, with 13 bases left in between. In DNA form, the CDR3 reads TGTGCCAGCTCACCACTCCCCAGGACACTTAATGAAAAACTGTTTTTT. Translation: CASSPLPRTLNEKLFF. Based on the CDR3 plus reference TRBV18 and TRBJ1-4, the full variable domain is NAGVMQNPRHLVRRRGQEARLRCSPMKGHSHVYWYRQLPEEGLKFMVYLQKENIIDESGMPKERFSAEFPKEGPSILRIQQVVRGDSAAYFCASSPLPRTLNEKLFFGSGTQLSVL.

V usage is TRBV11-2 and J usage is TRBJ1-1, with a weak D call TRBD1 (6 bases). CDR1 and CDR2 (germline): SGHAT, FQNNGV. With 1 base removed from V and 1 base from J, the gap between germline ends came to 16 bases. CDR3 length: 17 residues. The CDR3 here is CASSLVGRGRWNTEAFF. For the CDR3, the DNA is TGTGCCAGCAGCTTAGTCGGCAGGGGAAGGTGGAACACTGAAGCTTTCTTT.

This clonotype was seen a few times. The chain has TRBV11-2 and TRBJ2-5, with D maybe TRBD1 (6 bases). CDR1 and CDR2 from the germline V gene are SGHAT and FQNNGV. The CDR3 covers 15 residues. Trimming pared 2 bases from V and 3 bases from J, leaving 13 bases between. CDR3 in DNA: TGTGCCAGCAGCTTATACGGGACAAAGGAAGAGACCCAGTACTTC. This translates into CASSLYGTKEETQYF.

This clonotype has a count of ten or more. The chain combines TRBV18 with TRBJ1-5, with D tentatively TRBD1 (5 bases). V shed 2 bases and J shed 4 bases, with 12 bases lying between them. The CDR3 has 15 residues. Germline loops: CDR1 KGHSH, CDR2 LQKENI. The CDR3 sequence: CASSPAGNLNQPQHF. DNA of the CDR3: TGTGCCAGCTCACCAGCAGGGAACTTGAATCAGCCCCAGCATTTT.

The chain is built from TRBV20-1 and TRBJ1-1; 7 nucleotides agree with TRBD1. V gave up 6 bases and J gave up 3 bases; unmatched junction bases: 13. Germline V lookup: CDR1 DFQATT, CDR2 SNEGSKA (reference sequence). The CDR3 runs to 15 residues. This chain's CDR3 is CSARQTGRMDTEAFF. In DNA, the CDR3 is TGCAGTGCCAGACAGACAGGGAGGATGGACACTGAAGCTTTCTTT.

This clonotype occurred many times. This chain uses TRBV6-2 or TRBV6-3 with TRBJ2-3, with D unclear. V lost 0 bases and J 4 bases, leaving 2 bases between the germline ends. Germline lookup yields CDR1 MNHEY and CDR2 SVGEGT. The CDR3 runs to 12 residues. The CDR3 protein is CASSYSPDTQYF. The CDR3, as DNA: TGTGCCAGCAGTTACTCGCCAGATACGCAGTATTTT.

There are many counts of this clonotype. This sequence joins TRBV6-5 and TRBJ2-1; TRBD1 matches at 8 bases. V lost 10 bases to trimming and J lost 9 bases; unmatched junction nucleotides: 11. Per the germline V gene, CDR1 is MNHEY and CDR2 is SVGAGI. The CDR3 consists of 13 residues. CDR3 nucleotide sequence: TGTGCCACCCCCGGGACAGGAGAAGTTGAGCAGTTCTTC. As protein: CATPGTGEVEQFF.

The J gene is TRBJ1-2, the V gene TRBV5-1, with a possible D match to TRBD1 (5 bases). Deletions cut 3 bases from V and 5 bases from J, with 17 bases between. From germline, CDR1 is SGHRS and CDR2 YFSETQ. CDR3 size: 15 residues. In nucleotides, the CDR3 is TGCGCCAGCAGCTCTGAATCGGAGGGGCAGTATGGCTACACCTTC. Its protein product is CASSSESEGQYGYTF.

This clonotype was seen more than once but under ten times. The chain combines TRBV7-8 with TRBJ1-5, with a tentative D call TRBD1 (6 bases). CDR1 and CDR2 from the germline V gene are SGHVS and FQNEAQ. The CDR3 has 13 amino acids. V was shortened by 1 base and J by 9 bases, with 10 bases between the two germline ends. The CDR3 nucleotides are TGTGCCAGCAGCTTAGACAGGGCGGCGCCCCAGCATTTT. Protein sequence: CASSLDRAAPQHF.

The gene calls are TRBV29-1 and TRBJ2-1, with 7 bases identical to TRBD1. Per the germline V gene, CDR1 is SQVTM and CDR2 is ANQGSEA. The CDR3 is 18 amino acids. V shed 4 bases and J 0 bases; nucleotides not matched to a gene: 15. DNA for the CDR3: TGCAGCGTTGCCTATTGGAACAGGGGCCTGAGCTCCTACAATGAGCAGTTCTTC. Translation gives CSVAYWNRGLSSYNEQFF.

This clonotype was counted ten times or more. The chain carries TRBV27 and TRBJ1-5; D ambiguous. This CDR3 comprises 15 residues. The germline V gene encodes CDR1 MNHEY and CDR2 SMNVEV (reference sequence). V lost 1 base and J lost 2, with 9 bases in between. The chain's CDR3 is CASSLWPGGNQPQHF. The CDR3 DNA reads TGTGCCAGCAGTTTATGGCCCGGGGGCAATCAGCCCCAGCATTTT.

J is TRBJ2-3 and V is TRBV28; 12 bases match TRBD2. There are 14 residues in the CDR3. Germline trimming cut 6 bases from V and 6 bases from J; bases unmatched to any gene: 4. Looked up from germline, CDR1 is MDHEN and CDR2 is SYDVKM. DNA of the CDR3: TGTGCCAGCAGCCTAGCGGGGGGGCAGGATACGCAGTATTTT. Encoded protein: CASSLAGGQDTQYF.